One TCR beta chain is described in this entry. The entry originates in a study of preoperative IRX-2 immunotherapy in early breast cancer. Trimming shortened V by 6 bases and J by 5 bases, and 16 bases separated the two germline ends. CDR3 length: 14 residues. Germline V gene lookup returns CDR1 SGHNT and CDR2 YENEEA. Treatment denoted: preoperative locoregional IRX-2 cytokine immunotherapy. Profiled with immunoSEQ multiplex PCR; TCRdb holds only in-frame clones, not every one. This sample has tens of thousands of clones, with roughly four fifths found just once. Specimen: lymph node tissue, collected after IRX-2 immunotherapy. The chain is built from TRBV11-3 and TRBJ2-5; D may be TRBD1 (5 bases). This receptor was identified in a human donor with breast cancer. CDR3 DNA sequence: TGTGCCAGCAGAATAATGGGCAGGGATGAGACCCAGTACTTC. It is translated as CASRIMGRDETQYF.